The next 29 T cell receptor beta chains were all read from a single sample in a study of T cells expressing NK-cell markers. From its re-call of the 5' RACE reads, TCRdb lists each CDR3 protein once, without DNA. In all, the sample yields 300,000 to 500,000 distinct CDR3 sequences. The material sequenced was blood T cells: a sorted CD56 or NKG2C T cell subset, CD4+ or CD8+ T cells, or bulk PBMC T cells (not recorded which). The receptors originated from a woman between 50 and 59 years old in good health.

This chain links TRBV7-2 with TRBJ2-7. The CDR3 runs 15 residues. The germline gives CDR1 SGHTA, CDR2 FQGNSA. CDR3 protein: CASSRRLGASYEQYF.

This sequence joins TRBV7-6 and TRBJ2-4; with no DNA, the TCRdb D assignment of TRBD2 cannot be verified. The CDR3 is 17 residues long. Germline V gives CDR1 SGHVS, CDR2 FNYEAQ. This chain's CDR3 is CASSLAPEGRAKNIQYF. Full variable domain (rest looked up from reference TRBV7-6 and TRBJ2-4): GAGVSQSPRYKVTKRGQDVALRCDPISGHVSLYWYRQALGQGPEFLTYFNYEAQQDKSGLPNDRFSAERPEGSISTLTIQRTEQRDSAMYRCASSLAPEGRAKNIQYFGAGTRLSVL.

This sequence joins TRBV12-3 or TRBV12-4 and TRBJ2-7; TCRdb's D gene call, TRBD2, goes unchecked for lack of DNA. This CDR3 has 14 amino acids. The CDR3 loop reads CASSSTRRSYEQYF.

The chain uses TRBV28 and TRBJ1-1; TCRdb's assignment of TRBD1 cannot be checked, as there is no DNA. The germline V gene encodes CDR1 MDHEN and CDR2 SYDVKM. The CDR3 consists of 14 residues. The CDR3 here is CASTILGPNTEAFF.

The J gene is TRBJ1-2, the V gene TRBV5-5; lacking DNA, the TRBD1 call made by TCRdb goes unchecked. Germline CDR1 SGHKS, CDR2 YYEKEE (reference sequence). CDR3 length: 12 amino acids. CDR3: CASSGDTVRYTF.

Here the CDR3 reads CASSMVANRAYEQYF. This chain uses TRBV19 with TRBJ2-7. CDR3 length: 15 amino acids. Germline CDR1 is LNHDA and CDR2 is SQIVND (reference sequence).

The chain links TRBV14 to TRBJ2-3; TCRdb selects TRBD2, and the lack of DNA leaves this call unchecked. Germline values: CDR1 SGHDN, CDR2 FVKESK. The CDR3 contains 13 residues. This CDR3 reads CASAQAGTDTQYF.

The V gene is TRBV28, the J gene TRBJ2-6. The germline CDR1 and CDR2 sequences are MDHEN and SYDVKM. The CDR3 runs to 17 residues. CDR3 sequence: CASSGAVLVSGANVLTF.

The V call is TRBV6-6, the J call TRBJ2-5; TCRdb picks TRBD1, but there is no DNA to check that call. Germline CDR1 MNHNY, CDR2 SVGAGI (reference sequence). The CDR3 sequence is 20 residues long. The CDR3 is CASSFPEAAGRGRDRETQYF.

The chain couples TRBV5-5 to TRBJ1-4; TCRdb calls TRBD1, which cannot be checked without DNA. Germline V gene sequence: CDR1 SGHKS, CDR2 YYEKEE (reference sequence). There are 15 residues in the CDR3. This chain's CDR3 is CASSLRGQGAEKLFF.

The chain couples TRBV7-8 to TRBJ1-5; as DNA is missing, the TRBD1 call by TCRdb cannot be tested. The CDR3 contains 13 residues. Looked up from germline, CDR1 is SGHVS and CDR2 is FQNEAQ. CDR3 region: CASSHGGEQPQHF.

CDR3: CATSRDWKGTIADSYEQYF. The V call is TRBV15, the J call TRBJ2-7; the TCRdb D gene call, TRBD1, has no DNA to confirm it. Germline V gene sequence: CDR1 LNHNV, CDR2 YYDKDF (reference sequence). The CDR3 length is 19 residues.

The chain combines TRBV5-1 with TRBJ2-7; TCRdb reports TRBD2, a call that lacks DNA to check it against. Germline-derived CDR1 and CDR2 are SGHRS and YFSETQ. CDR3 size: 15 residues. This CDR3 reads CASSTLAGSSYEQYF.

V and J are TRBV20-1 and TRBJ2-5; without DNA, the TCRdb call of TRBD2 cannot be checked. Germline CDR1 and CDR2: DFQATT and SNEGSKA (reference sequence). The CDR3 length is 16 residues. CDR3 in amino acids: CSARARWREGQETQYF.

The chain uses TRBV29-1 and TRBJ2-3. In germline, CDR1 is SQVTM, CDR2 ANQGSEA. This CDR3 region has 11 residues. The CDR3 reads CSARMSDTQYF.

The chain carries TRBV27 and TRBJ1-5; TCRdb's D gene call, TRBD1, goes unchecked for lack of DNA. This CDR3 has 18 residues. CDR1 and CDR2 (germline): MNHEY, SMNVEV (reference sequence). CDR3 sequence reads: CASSLRGQGASNNQPQHF.

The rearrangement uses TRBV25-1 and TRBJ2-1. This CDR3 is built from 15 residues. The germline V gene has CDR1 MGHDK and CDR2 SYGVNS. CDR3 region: CASRESGTAYNEQFF.

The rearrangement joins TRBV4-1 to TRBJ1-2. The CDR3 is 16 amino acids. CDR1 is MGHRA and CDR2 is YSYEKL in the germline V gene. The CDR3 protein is CASSQDGGRTPYGYTF.

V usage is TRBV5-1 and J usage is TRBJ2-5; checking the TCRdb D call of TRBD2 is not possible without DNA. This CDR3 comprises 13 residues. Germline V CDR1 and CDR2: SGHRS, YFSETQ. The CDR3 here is CASRIYEGETQYF.

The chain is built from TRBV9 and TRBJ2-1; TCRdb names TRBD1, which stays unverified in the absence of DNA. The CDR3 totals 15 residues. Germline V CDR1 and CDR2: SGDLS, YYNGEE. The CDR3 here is CASSVRPGQGNEQFF.

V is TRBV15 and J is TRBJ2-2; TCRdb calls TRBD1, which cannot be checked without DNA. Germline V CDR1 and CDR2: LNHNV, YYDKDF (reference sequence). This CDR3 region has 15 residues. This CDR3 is CATSTDREATGELFF. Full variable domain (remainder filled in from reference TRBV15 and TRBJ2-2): DAMVIQNPRYQVTQFGKPVTLSCSQTLNHNVMYWYQQKSSQAPKLLFHYYDKDFNNEADTPDNFQSRRPNTSFCFLDIRSPGLGDTAMYLCATSTDREATGELFFGEGSRLTVL.

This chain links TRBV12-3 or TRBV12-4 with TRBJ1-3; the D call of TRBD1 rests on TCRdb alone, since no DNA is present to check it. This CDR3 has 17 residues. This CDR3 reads CAWGSAVLTFSGNTIYF.

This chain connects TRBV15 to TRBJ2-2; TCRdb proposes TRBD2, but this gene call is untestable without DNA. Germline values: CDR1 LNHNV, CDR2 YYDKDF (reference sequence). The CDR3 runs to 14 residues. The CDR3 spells CATSWDYNTGELFF.

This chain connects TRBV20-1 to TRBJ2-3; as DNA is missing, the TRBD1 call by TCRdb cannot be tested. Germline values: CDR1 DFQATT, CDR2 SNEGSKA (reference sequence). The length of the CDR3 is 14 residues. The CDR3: CSARAINKGDTQYF.

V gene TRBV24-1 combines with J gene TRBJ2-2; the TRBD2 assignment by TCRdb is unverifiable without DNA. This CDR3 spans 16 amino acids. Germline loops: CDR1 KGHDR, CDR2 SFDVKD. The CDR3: CATLAGEGPNTGELFF.

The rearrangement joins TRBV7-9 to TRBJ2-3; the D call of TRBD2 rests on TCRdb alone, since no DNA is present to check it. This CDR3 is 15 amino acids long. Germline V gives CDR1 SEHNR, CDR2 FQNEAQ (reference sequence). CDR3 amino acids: CASSLELAGADTQYF.

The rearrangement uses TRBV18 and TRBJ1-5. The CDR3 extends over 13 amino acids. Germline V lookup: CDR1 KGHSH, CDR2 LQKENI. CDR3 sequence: CASSPAGNQPQHF.

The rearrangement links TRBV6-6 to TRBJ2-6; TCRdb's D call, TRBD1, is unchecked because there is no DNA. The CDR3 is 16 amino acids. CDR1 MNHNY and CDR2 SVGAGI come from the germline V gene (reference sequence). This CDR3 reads CASSQARGPGANVLTF.

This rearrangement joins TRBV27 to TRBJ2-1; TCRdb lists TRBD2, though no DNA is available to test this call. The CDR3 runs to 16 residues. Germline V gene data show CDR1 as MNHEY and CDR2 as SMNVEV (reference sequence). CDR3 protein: CASSPRTSGATNEQFF.